Sequencing of this TCR beta chain was carried out in a study of CD8 T cells in Susac syndrome. An input of about 0.5 to 1 ug of RNA was subjected to reverse transcription using random hexamers. The immunoSEQ assay covered 54 Vbeta and 13 Jbeta segments for CDR3. Via MiXCR, TCRdb re-called the immunoSEQ multiplex PCR reads, giving one row per CDR3 protein. The table includes about 150,000 distinct CDR3 sequences, approximately 94% detected once. Germline V gene lookup returns CDR1 MNHEY and CDR2 SVGAGI. V lost 7 bases and J lost 6, with 17 bases in between. This CDR3 has 14 amino acids. This chain joins TRBV6-5 and TRBJ2-3; D is perhaps TRBD1 (6 bases). The sequenced sample was CD4+ T cells from PBMCs. This receptor was identified in a human donor in good health. CDR3 nucleotide sequence: TGTGCCAGCACACCGACAGGACGGAGGGATACGCAGTATTTT. Its translation is CASTPTGRRDTQYF.